This TCR beta chain was sequenced in a study of blood T cell repertoires in COVID-19. Study at large: The United States, Italy and Spain supplied acute and convalescent COVID-19 samples. Sample material is recorded as cDNA or gDNA derived from T cells, B-cell-depleted T cells, or PBMCs.

Authors' processing steps: Reference gene primer amplification in the assay estimated nucleated cell counts. The assay was immunoSEQ multiplex PCR, and TCRdb's table has in-frame clones only and misses some. V and J calls and clone size are as listed in that table; D and trimming were resolved from the DNA. The data show 150,000 to 200,000 clones, 85% to 90% seen once. The V segment lost 0 bases and the J segment 3 bases; nucleotides outside the gene matches: 9. CDR3 length equals 18 residues. From germline, CDR1 is SGHAT and CDR2 FQNNGV. The receptor was derived from a man aged 18 to 30 with acute or convalescent COVID-19. The V gene is TRBV11-2, the J gene TRBJ1-4; 8 bases map to TRBD1. The sequenced sample consisted of peripheral blood. For the CDR3, the DNA is TGTGCCAGCAGCTTAGAGAGAGGACAGGGTCGGGCTAATGAAAAACTGTTTTTT. This translates into CASSLERGQGRANEKLFF.